A single sample is the source of the 21 T cell receptor beta chains below, sequenced in a study of regulatory T cells in long-lasting Graves disease. Building the TCR beta libraries relied on iRepertoire HTBI primers, and CDR3 regions underwent Arm-PCR. TCRdb itself ran the multiplex PCR reads through MiXCR, one entry per CDR3 protein. The table shows about 620,000 distinct CDR3 sequences, with 16% occurring only once. Described time point: newly diagnosed GD, antithyroid drugs for less than 3 months. Scientists built the TCR library using RNA that was extracted from PBMCs. Another study also made use of these data, one on T cells in Graves' hyperthyroidism and ophthalmopathy.

The sequences come from peripheral blood mononuclear cells (PBMCs), collected at new diagnosis, from a patient treated with antithyroid drugs. These receptors were obtained from a woman in her twenties or thirties with Graves disease.

This clonotype was seen a few times. This chain uses TRBV19 with TRBJ1-3; possible D gene TRBD1, 6 bases. V dropped 5 bases and J dropped 0 bases, with 17 bases sitting between them. The CDR3 runs to 17 residues. CDR1 LNHDA and CDR2 SQIVND come from the germline V gene (reference sequence). The CDR3 loop reads CASSPHRQADSGNTIYF. CDR3 coding DNA: TGTGCCAGTAGTCCCCATCGACAGGCAGACTCTGGAAACACCATATATTTT.

The table lists this clonotype with many counts. This rearrangement joins TRBV28 to TRBJ2-7; TRBD2 aligns across 9 bases. CDR3 length: 15 residues. Germline-derived CDR1 and CDR2 are MDHEN and SYDVKM. V shed 5 bases, J shed 4 bases, and the junction held 9 bases outside the gene matches. The CDR3 nucleotides read TGTGCCAGCAGTCCTCCGGGACTAGCCCTATACGAGCAGTACTTC. Translated, it gives CASSPPGLALYEQYF.

This clonotype came up many times. The rearrangement joins TRBV19 to TRBJ2-7, with 9 bases lining up with TRBD1. Germline V lookup: CDR1 LNHDA, CDR2 SQIVND (reference sequence). The CDR3 has 14 residues. V was clipped by 7 bases and J by 5 bases; unmatched bases: 9. The CDR3 is CASKDRDRVNEQYF. CDR3 coding DNA: TGTGCCAGTAAAGATAGGGACAGGGTAAACGAGCAGTACTTC. The variable domain in full, with the rest retrieved from reference TRBV19 and TRBJ2-7, is DGGITQSPKYLFRKEGQNVTLSCEQNLNHDAMYWYRQDPGQGLRLIYYSQIVNDFQKGDIAEGYSVSREKKESFPLTVTSAQKNPTAFYLCASKDRDRVNEQYFGPGTRLTVT.

This clonotype showed up many times. The chain links TRBV2 to TRBJ2-3, with 9 bases matching TRBD2. This CDR3 region has 14 residues. Germline CDR1 SNHLY, CDR2 FYNNEI. V lost 8 bases and J lost 2; bases outside the gene matches: 5. The CDR3 region has the DNA TGTGCCAGCGGGAGACTAGCGGTCACAGATACGCAGTATTTT. As protein: CASGRLAVTDTQYF. The whole variable domain, filled in from reference TRBV2 and TRBJ2-3, reads EPEVTQTPSHQVTQMGQEVILRCVPISNHLYFYWYRQILGQKVEFLVSFYNNEISEKSEIFDDQFSVERPDGSNFTLKIRSTKLEDSAMYFCASGRLAVTDTQYFGPGTRLTVL.

Worth noting for this clonotype: A much larger clonotype is one base distant, so this may be a read error. The chain links TRBV7-3 to TRBJ1-2; perhaps TRBD1 as D (5 bases). This CDR3 has 16 amino acids. Trimming stripped 1 base from V and 1 base from J, with 13 bases between. Germline loops: CDR1 SGHTA, CDR2 FQGTGA. CDR3 in amino acids: CASSLNRGRVNYGYTF. The CDR3 nucleotides are TGTGCCAGCAGCTTAAATCGAGGCAGGGTTAACTATGGCTACACCTTC.

There are a few counts of this clonotype. The chain is built from TRBV19 and TRBJ1-2, with D uncertain. The V gene lost 0 bases and the J gene lost 5 bases, with 13 bases spanning the gap. The CDR3 is made up of 15 amino acids. Germline CDR1 is LNHDA and CDR2 is SQIVND (reference sequence). The CDR3 sequence is CASSIEQGPGYGYTF. The CDR3 DNA sequence: TGTGCCAGTAGTATAGAGCAAGGGCCTGGATATGGCTACACCTTC.

The table lists this clonotype with a few counts. This chain uses TRBV20-1 with TRBJ2-1; D not certain. The V end lost 0 bases, the J end lost 6 bases, and 18 bases lay between the germline ends. In germline, CDR1 is DFQATT, CDR2 SNEGSKA (reference sequence). This CDR3 spans 16 amino acids. DNA of the CDR3: TGCAGTGCTAGAGATACTGTCCGGCTGGGTCGCAATGAGCAGTTCTTC. This codes for CSARDTVRLGRNEQFF.

The sample holds many counts of this clonotype. The chain is built from TRBV6-1 and TRBJ2-7; D uncertain. The ends were cut back, 4 bases at V and 0 bases at J, with 13 bases in the middle. CDR1 and CDR2 (germline): MNHNS, SASEGT. This CDR3 spans 15 amino acids. CDR3: CASSALDTSSYEQYF. The CDR3 coding sequence is TGTGCCAGCAGTGCATTGGATACAAGCTCCTACGAGCAGTACTTC.

This clonotype was seen many times. The V gene is TRBV10-3, the J gene TRBJ2-1; TRBD1 agrees at 7 bases. V shed 5 bases, J shed 4 bases, and the junction held 2 bases outside the gene matches. Germline CDR1 and CDR2: ENHRY and SYGVKD. There are 13 residues in the CDR3. CDR3 coding DNA: TGTGCCATCAGTACGACAGGGTACAATGAGCAGTTCTTC. This encodes CAISTTGYNEQFF.

The V call is TRBV5-8, the J call TRBJ2-2; the D is unclear. V was pared by 4 bases and J by 2 bases, with 6 bases between. Germline CDR1 reads SGHTS; CDR2 reads YDEGEE. This CDR3 has 13 amino acids. Here the CDR3 DNA reads TGTGCCAGCAGCCACACCAACACCGGGGAGCTGTTTTTT. Protein product: CASSHTNTGELFF.

This clonotype was observed a few times. V is TRBV29-1 and J is TRBJ2-1, with 10 bases lining up with TRBD1. Losses at the gene ends were 3 bases for V and 8 bases for J; bases not matched to a gene: 7. Germline values: CDR1 SQVTM, CDR2 ANQGSEA. The CDR3 consists of 14 residues. CDR3 residues: CSVEPGQGIHEQFF. CDR3 DNA sequence: TGCAGCGTTGAGCCGGGACAGGGGATACATGAGCAGTTCTTC.

CDR3 sequence reads: CASSDVDRDSYNEQFF. CDR3 nucleotides: TGTGCCAGCAGTGATGTAGACAGGGATTCCTACAATGAGCAGTTCTTC. V and J are TRBV2 and TRBJ2-1; 7 positions agree with TRBD1. With 3 bases clipped from V and 1 base from J, the junction kept 6 bases outside the gene matches. This CDR3 has 16 amino acids. Germline assignment: CDR1 SNHLY and CDR2 FYNNEI.

This clonotype showed up many times. The V call is TRBV12-3 or TRBV12-4, the J call TRBJ2-7, with 10 bases identical to TRBD1. V was pared by 6 bases and J by 6 bases, with 8 bases of the junction left unmatched. The CDR3 consists of 14 residues. CDR3 sequence: CASRPRDRGFEQYF. Here the CDR3 DNA reads TGTGCCAGCAGGCCCCGGGACAGGGGTTTCGAGCAGTACTTC.

This chain connects TRBV19 to TRBJ1-5; D may be TRBD1 (5 bases). The CDR3 covers 13 residues. Germline loops: CDR1 LNHDA, CDR2 SQIVND (reference sequence). The V and J ends lost 10 bases and 6 bases respectively, with 16 bases between them. The CDR3 DNA reads as TGTGCCACCTCGGGAAGGGGCGGTCAGCCCCAGCATTTT. This translates into CATSGRGGQPQHF.

There are many counts of this clonotype. This rearrangement joins TRBV20-1 to TRBJ2-1; D possibly corresponds to TRBD2 (5 bases). The germline V gene has CDR1 DFQATT and CDR2 SNEGSKA (reference sequence). The CDR3 is 13 residues long. Trimming shortened V by 6 bases and J by 3 bases, and 12 bases separated the two germline ends. The CDR3 region has the DNA TGCAGTGCCGCACCACTAGTCTACAATGAGCAGTTCTTC. Translation gives CSAAPLVYNEQFF.

This clonotype occurred many times. The CDR3 reads CSVKRDLNTGELFF. DNA for the CDR3: TGCAGCGTGAAACGAGACCTCAACACCGGGGAGCTGTTTTTT. This chain connects TRBV29-1 to TRBJ2-2; no definite D call. The V and J ends lost 6 bases and 2 bases respectively, with 13 bases between them. The CDR3 covers 14 residues. The germline gives CDR1 SQVTM, CDR2 ANQGSEA.

This clonotype was detected many times. The chain has TRBV18 and TRBJ1-1; a weak D match, TRBD1 (5 bases). The CDR3 is 13 amino acids. From germline, CDR1 is KGHSH and CDR2 LQKENI. V lost 0 bases and J lost 3, with 5 bases in between. For the CDR3, the DNA is TGTGCCAGCTCACCACCGGGGGACACTGAAGCTTTCTTT. It encodes CASSPPGDTEAFF.

This clonotype was counted at least ten times. The chain combines TRBV28 with TRBJ2-4; 8 positions agree with TRBD2. The CDR3 is 16 amino acids. V shed 5 bases, J shed 2 bases, and the junction held 8 bases outside the gene matches. Germline V gene data show CDR1 as MDHEN and CDR2 as SYDVKM. The CDR3 sequence: CASSTSGRETKNIQYF. For the CDR3, the DNA is TGTGCCAGCAGTACAAGCGGGAGAGAGACCAAAAACATTCAGTACTTC.

This clonotype was found a few times. V and J are TRBV6-2 or TRBV6-3 and TRBJ1-4; 7 bases fit TRBD1. Germline values: CDR1 MNHEY, CDR2 SVGEGT. CDR3 length: 15 amino acids. J was trimmed by 6 bases and V by 5 bases; bases with no gene match: 9. CDR3 in amino acids: CASSKPGQKYEKLFF. As DNA, the CDR3 is TGTGCCAGCAGTAAACCGGGACAGAAGTATGAAAAACTGTTTTTT.

This chain connects TRBV6-1 to TRBJ1-2, with 7 bases identical to TRBD1. V shed 9 bases, J shed 6 bases, and the junction held 10 bases outside the gene matches. CDR3 length: 13 amino acids. The germline V gene has CDR1 MNHNS and CDR2 SASEGT. CDR3 nucleotide sequence: TGTGCCAGTAGAGGGGGCGCGAATAATGGCTACACCTTC. Residues: CASRGGANNGYTF.

This clonotype has ten or more counts. The chain combines TRBV20-1 with TRBJ1-6, with TRBD1 matching 11 bases. CDR1 and CDR2 (germline): DFQATT, SNEGSKA (reference sequence). V trimming: 1 base; J trimming: 10 bases; junction bases outside the gene matches: 6. CDR3 length equals 15 residues. The CDR3 region has the DNA TGCAGTGCTAGAGTGGGGACAGGGGGTCGGTCACCCCTCCACTTT. It is translated as CSARVGTGGRSPLHF.